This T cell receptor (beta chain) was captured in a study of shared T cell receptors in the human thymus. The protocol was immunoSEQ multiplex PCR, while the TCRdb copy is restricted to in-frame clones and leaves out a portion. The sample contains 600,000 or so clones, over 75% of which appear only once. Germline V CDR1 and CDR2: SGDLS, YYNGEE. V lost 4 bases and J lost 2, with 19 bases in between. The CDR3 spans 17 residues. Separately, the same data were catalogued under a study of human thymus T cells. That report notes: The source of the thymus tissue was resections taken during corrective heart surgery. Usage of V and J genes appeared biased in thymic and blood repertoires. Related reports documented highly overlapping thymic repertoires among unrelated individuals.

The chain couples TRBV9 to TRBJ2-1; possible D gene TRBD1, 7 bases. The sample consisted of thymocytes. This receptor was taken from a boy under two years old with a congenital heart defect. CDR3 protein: CASSPPSDRAAYNEQFF. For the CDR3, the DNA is TGTGCCAGCAGCCCCCCTAGCGACAGGGCCGCCTACAATGAGCAGTTCTTC.